This T cell receptor beta chain was retrieved from a study of memory CD4+ T cells and cytomegalovirus serostatus. From germline, CDR1 is SGHDT and CDR2 YYEEEE. The CDR3 is made up of 16 amino acids. With 5 bases clipped from V and 4 bases from J, the junction kept 6 bases outside the gene matches. Here immunoSEQ multiplex PCR was the method, and the copy in TCRdb shows in-frame clones only, minus some. Seen here are around 60,000 clones, roughly 84% observed once, and the top ten hold roughly 0.5%. The sort gate was single viable CD3+CD4+CD8-CD45RO+ cells for memory CD4+ T cells. The sample consisted of memory CD4+ T cells from blood. The origin of this receptor is an adult in good health and CMV-seronegative. Some clones in this sample may be carry-over from other donors' samples. The J gene is TRBJ2-6, the V gene TRBV5-6, with 10 bases identical to TRBD1. The CDR3 protein is CASRRQGANGANVLTF. CDR3 coding DNA: TGTGCCAGCAGGCGACAGGGGGCCAACGGGGCCAACGTCCTGACTTTC.